The next 11 T cell receptor beta chains were all read from a single sample in a study of shared clonotypes between healthy human individuals. Terminally differentiated effector memory CD45RA+ cells were excluded by CCR7 positive selection of CD45RO-negative cells. Sequenced by immunoSEQ multiplex PCR; TCRdb stores in-frame clones only, minus some. The table records about 610,000 clones, 90% to 97% of them present only once. Sequencing input: naive CD8+ T cells sorted from blood. These receptors were obtained from a woman aged 25 to 45 in good health.

The chain couples TRBV5-8 to TRBJ2-5; no definite D call. This CDR3 region has 14 residues. The V end was cut by 2 bases, the J end by 4 bases, with 12 bases between. From germline, CDR1 is SGHTS and CDR2 YDEGEE. DNA of the CDR3: TGTGCCAGCAGCTTTATAAGGGCGCGAGAGACCCAGTACTTC. It translates to CASSFIRARETQYF. Based on the CDR3 plus reference TRBV5-8 and TRBJ2-5, the full variable domain is EAGVTQSPTHLIKTRGQQATLRCSPISGHTSVYWYQQALGLGLQFLLWYDEGEERNRGNFPPRFSGRQFPNYSSELNVNALELEDSALYLCASSFIRARETQYFGPGTRLLVL.

This chain uses TRBV13 with TRBJ1-3, with no clear D. V was pared by 5 bases and J by 0 bases, with 11 bases between. The CDR3 length is 15 residues. Germline CDR1 reads PRHDT; CDR2 reads FYEKMQ (reference sequence). Written as DNA, the CDR3 is TGTGCCAGCAGCCCCGGACGCTCCTCTGGAAACACCATATATTTT. Its protein product is CASSPGRSSGNTIYF.

This chain links TRBV28 with TRBJ1-2; TRBD1 aligns across 9 bases. This CDR3 has 12 residues. Germline values: CDR1 MDHEN, CDR2 SYDVKM. V lost 5 bases and J lost 6; bases outside the gene matches: 1. The CDR3 region has the DNA TGTGCCAGCAGTCGACAGGGGGATGGCTACACCTTC. It is translated as CASSRQGDGYTF.

V and J are TRBV13 and TRBJ2-1; 8 nucleotides line up with TRBD1. The CDR3 totals 13 residues. The germline CDR1 and CDR2 sequences are PRHDT and FYEKMQ (reference sequence). After removal of 5 bases from V and 7 bases from J, the junction contained 4 bases not matched to a gene. As DNA, the CDR3 is TGTGCCAGCAGCAACGGACAGGGAAATGAGCAGTTCTTC. It encodes CASSNGQGNEQFF.

The chain has TRBV28 and TRBJ1-6; no clear D. The CDR3 spans 13 residues. The germline CDR1 and CDR2 sequences are MDHEN and SYDVKM. Trimming cost V 6 bases and J 4 bases, with 7 bases left between them. CDR3 DNA: TGTGCCAGCAGCCCACAATATAATTCACCCCTCCACTTT. This gives the protein CASSPQYNSPLHF.

V and J are TRBV28 and TRBJ2-7; TRBD2 matches 10 bases. The CDR3 loop spans 17 amino acids. After removal of 6 bases from V and 0 bases from J, the junction contained 11 bases not matched to a gene. CDR1 and CDR2 from the germline V gene are MDHEN and SYDVKM. CDR3 nucleotides: TGTGCCAGCAGCAAGTCGCTAGCGGGAGTCGGCTCCTACGAGCAGTACTTC. Its protein product is CASSKSLAGVGSYEQYF.

The chain recombines TRBV19 with TRBJ2-7; 8 nucleotides line up with TRBD1. V shed 4 bases, J shed 4 bases, and the junction held 6 bases outside the gene matches. Germline assignment: CDR1 LNHDA and CDR2 SQIVND (reference sequence). The CDR3 length is 14 residues. This CDR3 is CASSSRQGTYEQYF. CDR3 bases: TGTGCCAGTAGTAGCCGACAGGGGACGTACGAGCAGTACTTC.

The gene calls are TRBV19 and TRBJ2-1; 9 nucleotides agree with TRBD2. This CDR3 has 16 amino acids. Germline CDR1 LNHDA, CDR2 SQIVND (reference sequence). V was clipped by 7 bases and J by 4 bases; unmatched bases: 11. The CDR3 DNA reads TGTGCCAGTACCAATAGCCTAGCGGGACAATACAATGAGCAGTTCTTC. Translated, it gives CASTNSLAGQYNEQFF.

Turning to this clone: Other DNA sequences in the sample encode the same CDR3. This chain's CDR3 is CASRSSGSYEQYF. The CDR3 DNA sequence: TGTGCCAGCAGATCGAGCGGGAGTTACGAGCAGTACTTC. The chain couples TRBV27 to TRBJ2-7; 8 bases map to TRBD2. V dropped 6 bases and J dropped 4; count of bases not matched to a gene: 5. This CDR3 is built from 13 residues. In germline, CDR1 is MNHEY, CDR2 SMNVEV (reference sequence).

The CDR3: CASIFTGDTGELFF. The CDR3, as DNA: TGTGCCAGCATATTCACAGGGGATACCGGGGAGCTGTTTTTT. The chain links TRBV7-9 to TRBJ2-2; 7 positions match TRBD1. Trimming cost V 7 bases and J 5 bases; bases outside gene matches: 7. Germline V lookup: CDR1 SEHNR, CDR2 FQNEAQ (reference sequence). The CDR3 is made up of 14 amino acids.

This chain links TRBV9 with TRBJ2-2; D is tentatively TRBD1 or TRBD2 (5 bases each). The CDR3 consists of 15 residues. Germline-derived CDR1 and CDR2 are SGDLS and YYNGEE. V was clipped by 4 bases and J by 1 base, with 11 bases between them. CDR3 region: CASSSGTLNTGELFF. The CDR3 region has the DNA TGTGCCAGCAGCTCGGGGACCCTGAACACCGGGGAGCTGTTTTTT.